Listed below are T cell receptor beta chains from one sample, sequenced in a study of blood T cells in healthy people across ages. Via MiXCR, TCRdb re-called the 5' RACE reads, giving one row per CDR3 protein. The table records around 940,000 distinct CDR3 sequences, just over 50% of them present only once. Sequenced input: blood. Source of these receptors: an older woman in good health. Both conserved end residues are trimmed from each CDR3. Each record gives: D gene, V gene, CDR3 protein. D genes are given only for firm matches.

D gene: .; V gene: TRBV20-1; CDR3 protein: SARDSFQETQY
D gene: TRBD2; V gene: TRBV4-2; CDR3 protein: ASSQVRTSGDNEQF
D gene: TRBD1; V gene: TRBV2; CDR3 protein: ACRQGGETQY
D gene: .; V gene: TRBV20-1; CDR3 protein: SAREVNSANEQF
D gene: .; V gene: TRBV3-1; CDR3 protein: ASSRTSSGEQY
D gene: TRBD2; V gene: TRBV7-9; CDR3 protein: ASSSGLAGDGLSYNEQF
D gene: .; V gene: TRBV6-6; CDR3 protein: ASNARAGTDTQY
D gene: .; V gene: TRBV20-1; CDR3 protein: SARWVADEQY
D gene: .; V gene: TRBV4-3; CDR3 protein: ASSQLILDTQY
D gene: .; V gene: TRBV7-2; CDR3 protein: TSSRIETVLETQY
D gene: TRBD1; V gene: TRBV5-1; CDR3 protein: ASSKGQGLVGETQY
D gene: .; V gene: TRBV20-1; CDR3 protein: SARGGQGYNYGYT
D gene: TRBD2; V gene: TRBV12-3/TRBV12-4; CDR3 protein: ASKAGVYEQY
D gene: .; V gene: TRBV28; CDR3 protein: ASSFGDPVVLYEQY
D gene: .; V gene: TRBV20-1; CDR3 protein: SASRGRGTLGAF
D gene: .; V gene: TRBV20-1; CDR3 protein: SATRREGFTEAF
D gene: TRBD2; V gene: TRBV3-1; CDR3 protein: ASSRRLAGRTDTQY
D gene: .; V gene: TRBV7-2; CDR3 protein: ASNLPRGSTDTQY
D gene: TRBD2; V gene: TRBV20-1; CDR3 protein: SARKLAGLTDTQY
D gene: TRBD2; V gene: TRBV10-2; CDR3 protein: ASSRESGRADRYEQF
D gene: .; V gene: TRBV7-9; CDR3 protein: ASSPDPFGHPQEDYGYT
D gene: TRBD2; V gene: TRBV24-1; CDR3 protein: ATSDSGLAGVHNEQY
D gene: .; V gene: TRBV5-1; CDR3 protein: ASRVGTLEETQY
D gene: TRBD1; V gene: TRBV11-2; CDR3 protein: ASSFGGQVARREQY
D gene: TRBD2; V gene: TRBV4-3; CDR3 protein: ASSRPLSGGLAKNIQY
D gene: TRBD1; V gene: TRBV10-3; CDR3 protein: AANRGDLHEQY
D gene: .; V gene: TRBV15; CDR3 protein: ATSSRVPSTDTQY
D gene: TRBD2; V gene: TRBV7-9; CDR3 protein: ASSPEAGPQF
D gene: .; V gene: TRBV9; CDR3 protein: ASSVGSAGETQY
D gene: TRBD1; V gene: TRBV7-9; CDR3 protein: ASSLVSGQGAAQPQH
D gene: .; V gene: TRBV19; CDR3 protein: ASQRAGAEGYT
D gene: TRBD1; V gene: TRBV29-1; CDR3 protein: SVSRTGDRAQH
D gene: TRBD2; V gene: TRBV20-1; CDR3 protein: SARERLAGHSQY
D gene: .; V gene: TRBV27; CDR3 protein: ASKIAAGWGRDIQY
D gene: .; V gene: TRBV20-1; CDR3 protein: SATGPYYEQY
D gene: .; V gene: TRBV2; CDR3 protein: ASSRAVHGYT
D gene: .; V gene: TRBV18; CDR3 protein: ASSPNGVSNRPQH
D gene: .; V gene: TRBV5-6; CDR3 protein: ASSQGRGNQPQH
D gene: .; V gene: TRBV9; CDR3 protein: ASSPSGVTDTQY
D gene: .; V gene: TRBV10-3; CDR3 protein: AISESNLQSETQY
D gene: .; V gene: TRBV12-3/TRBV12-4; CDR3 protein: ASSRDREGAQETQY
D gene: TRBD1; V gene: TRBV10-3; CDR3 protein: AISTNDREGQETQY
D gene: .; V gene: TRBV4-1; CDR3 protein: AGSQEQGGISGANVLT